This record concerns one T cell receptor (beta chain) sequence. Antigen unknown. The CDR3 sequence is 15 residues long. From germline, CDR1 is KGHSH and CDR2 LQKENI. V was clipped by 5 bases and J by 7 bases; unmatched bases: 13. The method was immunoSEQ multiplex PCR; TCRdb's version includes in-frame clones alone and lacks a portion of them. This sample has fewer than 65,000 clones; over 70% occur once, and the top ten carry 3% to 4%. This sample is drawn from a study of vaccination effects on CD4 cells after COVID-19. Study-level information: Participants completed two doses of the BNT162b2 or mRNA-1273 vaccine. Study-wide results and limits: After vaccination, at late timepoints, clones induced by infection and by vaccine contracted markedly. Only a few convalescent patients and no early post-infection timepoints featured in the study.

ViraFEST expansion of antigen-specific CD4+ T cells with viral peptide pools preceded sequencing. Upon completion of 10 to 11 days in culture, CD4+ T cells were isolated. Vaccinated recipients, who were negative for nucleocapsid antibodies, had no history of SARS-CoV-2 infection. Specimen: CD4+ T cells from PBMCs cultured with HCoV-OC43 spike peptides, collected before COVID-19 vaccination. Noted subset: HCoV-OC43 spike overlapping peptide pool stimulation. This TCR was sampled from a human donor who received a COVID-19 vaccine. The chain recombines TRBV18 with TRBJ1-2, with 7 bases lining up with TRBD1. This CDR3 is CASSESGGPSIGYTF. CDR3 nucleotides: TGTGCCAGCTCAGAATCAGGGGGGCCTTCGATTGGCTACACCTTC.